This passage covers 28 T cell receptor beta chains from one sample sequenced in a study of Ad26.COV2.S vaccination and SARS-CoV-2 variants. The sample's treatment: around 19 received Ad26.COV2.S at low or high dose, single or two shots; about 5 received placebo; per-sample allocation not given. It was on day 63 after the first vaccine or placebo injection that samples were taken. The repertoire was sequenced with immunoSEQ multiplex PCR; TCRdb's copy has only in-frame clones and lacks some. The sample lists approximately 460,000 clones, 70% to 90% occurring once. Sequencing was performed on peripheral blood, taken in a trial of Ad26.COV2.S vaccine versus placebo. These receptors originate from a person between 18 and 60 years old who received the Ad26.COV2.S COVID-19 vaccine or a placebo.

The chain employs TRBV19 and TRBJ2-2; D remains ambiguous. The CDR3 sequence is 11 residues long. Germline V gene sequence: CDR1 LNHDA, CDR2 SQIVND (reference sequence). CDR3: CASSAVGELFF. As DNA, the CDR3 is TGTGCTAGTTCCGCGGTCGGGGAGCTGTTTTTT.

The CDR3 nucleotides read TGTGCCAGCAGTGAAAGTAGACTTGACAATGAGCAGTTCTTC. Encoded protein: CASSESRLDNEQFF. The rearrangement links TRBV2 to TRBJ2-1; D gene uncertain. This CDR3 comprises 14 residues. Germline CDR1 and CDR2: SNHLY and FYNNEI. Trimming took off 2 bases at V and 5 bases at J, with 10 bases between the two ends.

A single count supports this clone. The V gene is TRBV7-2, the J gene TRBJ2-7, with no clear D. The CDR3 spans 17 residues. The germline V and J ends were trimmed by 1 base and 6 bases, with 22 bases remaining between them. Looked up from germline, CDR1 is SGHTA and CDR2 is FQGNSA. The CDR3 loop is CASSLEALWAPASEQYF. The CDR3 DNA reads TGTGCCAGCAGCTTAGAAGCCCTGTGGGCTCCAGCCTCCGAGCAGTACTTC.

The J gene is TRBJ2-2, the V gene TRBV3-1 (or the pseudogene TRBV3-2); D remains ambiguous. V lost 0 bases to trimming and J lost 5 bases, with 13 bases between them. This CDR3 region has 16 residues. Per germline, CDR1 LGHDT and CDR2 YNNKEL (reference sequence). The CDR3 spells CASSQDFSGWTGELFF. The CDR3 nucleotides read TGTGCCAGCAGCCAAGATTTTTCGGGTTGGACCGGGGAGCTGTTTTTT.

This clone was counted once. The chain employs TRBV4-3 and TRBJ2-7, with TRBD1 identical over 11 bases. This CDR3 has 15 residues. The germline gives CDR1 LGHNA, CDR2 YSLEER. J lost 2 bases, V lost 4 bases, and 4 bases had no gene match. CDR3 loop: CASSREDRGPYEQYF. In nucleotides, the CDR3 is TGCGCCAGCAGCCGAGAGGACAGGGGGCCCTACGAGCAGTACTTC.

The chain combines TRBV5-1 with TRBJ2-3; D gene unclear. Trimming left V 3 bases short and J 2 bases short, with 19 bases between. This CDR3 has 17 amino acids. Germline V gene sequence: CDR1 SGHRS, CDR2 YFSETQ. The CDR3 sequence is CASSSAFRTGTTDTQYF. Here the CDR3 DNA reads TGCGCCAGCAGCTCGGCATTTCGGACCGGCACCACAGATACGCAGTATTTT.

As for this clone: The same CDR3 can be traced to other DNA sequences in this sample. CDR3 residues: CASSIGEKLFF. CDR3 coding DNA: TGTGCCAGTAGTATCGGTGAAAAACTGTTTTTT. The V call is TRBV19, the J call TRBJ1-4; the D is unclear. Per germline, CDR1 LNHDA and CDR2 SQIVND (reference sequence). The CDR3 totals 11 residues. The V end was cut by 3 bases, the J end by 7 bases, with 3 bases between.

In DNA, the CDR3 is TGTGCCAGCAGCTTACGAGGGGGCGGGGAGCTGTTTTTT. Amino acid sequence: CASSLRGGGELFF. The rearrangement links TRBV7-3 to TRBJ2-2; possibly TRBD1 for D (6 bases). Germline V CDR1 and CDR2: SGHTA, FQGTGA. V was pared by 2 bases and J by 7 bases, with 8 bases between. The CDR3 totals 13 residues. Full variable domain (remainder filled in from reference TRBV7-3 and TRBJ2-2): GAGVSQTPSNKVTEKGKYVELRCDPISGHTALYWYRQSLGQGPEFLIYFQGTGAADDSGLPNDRFFAVRPEGSVSTLKIQRTERGDSAVYLCASSLRGGGELFFGEGSRLTVL.

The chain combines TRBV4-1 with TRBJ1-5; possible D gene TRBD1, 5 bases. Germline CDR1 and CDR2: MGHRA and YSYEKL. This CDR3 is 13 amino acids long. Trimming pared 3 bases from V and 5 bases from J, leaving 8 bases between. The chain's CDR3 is CASSHGGDQPQHF. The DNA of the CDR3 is TGCGCCAGCAGCCACGGGGGGGATCAGCCCCAGCATTTT.

The CDR3 region has the DNA TGTGCCAGCAGTCATCAGGGGACTACTGAAGCTTTCTTT. It yields the protein CASSHQGTTEAFF. This rearrangement joins TRBV14 to TRBJ1-1, with D possibly being TRBD1 (6 bases). V was trimmed by 6 bases and J by 5 bases, leaving 13 bases between them. CDR3 length equals 13 residues. Germline CDR1 is SGHDN and CDR2 is FVKESK.

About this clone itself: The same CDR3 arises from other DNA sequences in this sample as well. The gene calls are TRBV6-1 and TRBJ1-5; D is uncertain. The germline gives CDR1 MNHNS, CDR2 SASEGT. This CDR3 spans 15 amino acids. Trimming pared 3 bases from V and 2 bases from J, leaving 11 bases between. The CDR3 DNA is TGTGCCAGCAGTGACGGCAGAGTGGGCAATCAGCCCCAGCATTTT. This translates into CASSDGRVGNQPQHF.

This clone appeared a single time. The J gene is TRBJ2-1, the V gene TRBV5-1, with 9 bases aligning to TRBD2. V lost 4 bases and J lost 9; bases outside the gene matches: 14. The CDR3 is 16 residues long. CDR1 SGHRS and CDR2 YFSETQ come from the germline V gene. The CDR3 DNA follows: TGCGCCAGCAGCCTGGGGACTAGCCCTGCCGGGGGTGAGCAGTTCTTC. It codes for CASSLGTSPAGGEQFF. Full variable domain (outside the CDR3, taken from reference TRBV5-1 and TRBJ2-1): KAGVTQTPRYLIKTRGQQVTLSCSPISGHRSVSWYQQTPGQGLQFLFEYFSETQRNKGNFPGRFSGRQFSNSRSEMNVSTLELGDSALYLCASSLGTSPAGGEQFFGPGTRLTVL.

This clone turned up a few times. CDR3 loop: CASSLGGAGNTEAFF. CDR3 coding DNA: TGTGCCAGCAGCCTCGGGGGGGCCGGGAACACTGAAGCTTTCTTT. The chain carries TRBV9 and TRBJ1-1; possible D gene TRBD1, 6 bases. Trimming took 4 bases from V and 1 from J, leaving 14 bases between them. Germline loops: CDR1 SGDLS, CDR2 YYNGEE. The CDR3 is made up of 15 amino acids.

The CDR3 coding sequence is TGTGCCAGCAGCGCAACAGGGCGCGGCACTGAAGCTTTCTTT. This codes for CASSATGRGTEAFF. V is TRBV9 and J is TRBJ1-1; tentative D call: TRBD1 (6 bases). Trimming pared 3 bases from V and 4 bases from J, leaving 13 bases between. Germline CDR1 reads SGDLS; CDR2 reads YYNGEE. The CDR3 length is 14 residues.

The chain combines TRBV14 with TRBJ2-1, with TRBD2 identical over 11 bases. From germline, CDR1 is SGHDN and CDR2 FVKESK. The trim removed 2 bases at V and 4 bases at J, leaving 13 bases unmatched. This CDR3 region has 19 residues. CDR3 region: CASSQRWTSGLSLYNEQFF. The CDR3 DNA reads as TGTGCCAGCAGCCAACGCTGGACTAGCGGGCTATCTTTATACAATGAGCAGTTCTTC.

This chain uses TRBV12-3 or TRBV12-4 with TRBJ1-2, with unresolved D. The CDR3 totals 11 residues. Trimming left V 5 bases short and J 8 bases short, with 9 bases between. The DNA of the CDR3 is TGTGCCAGCAGTCAATCCGTGGGCTACACCTTC. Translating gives CASSQSVGYTF.

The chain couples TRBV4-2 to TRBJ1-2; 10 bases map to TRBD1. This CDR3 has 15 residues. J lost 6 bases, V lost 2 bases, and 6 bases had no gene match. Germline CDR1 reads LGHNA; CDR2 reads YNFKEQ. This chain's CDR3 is CASSQSRTGGHGYTF. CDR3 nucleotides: TGTGCCAGCAGCCAATCCCGGACAGGGGGACATGGCTACACCTTC.

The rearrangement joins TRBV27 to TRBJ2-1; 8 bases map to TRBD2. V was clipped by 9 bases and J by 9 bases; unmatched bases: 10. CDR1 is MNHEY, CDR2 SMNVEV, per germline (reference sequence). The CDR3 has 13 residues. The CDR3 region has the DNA TGTGCCAGACGAAGCGGGAGTCAGGGTGAGCAGTTCTTC. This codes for CARRSGSQGEQFF.

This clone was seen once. In DNA, the CDR3 is TGTGCCAGCTCACCGACTAGCGGGGGGCTGGGCAATGAGCAGTTCTTC. It specifies CASSPTSGGLGNEQFF. The chain links TRBV18 to TRBJ2-1; TRBD2 matches 13 bases. This CDR3 spans 16 amino acids. The V gene's germline CDR1 is KGHSH and CDR2 LQKENI. Germline trimming cut 3 bases from V and 6 bases from J; bases unmatched to any gene: 5.

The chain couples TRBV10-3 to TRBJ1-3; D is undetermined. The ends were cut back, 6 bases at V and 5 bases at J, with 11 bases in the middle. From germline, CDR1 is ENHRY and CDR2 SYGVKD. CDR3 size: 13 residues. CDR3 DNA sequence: TGTGCCATCAGCGCCAGTGGGAGAAACACCATATATTTT. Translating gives CAISASGRNTIYF.

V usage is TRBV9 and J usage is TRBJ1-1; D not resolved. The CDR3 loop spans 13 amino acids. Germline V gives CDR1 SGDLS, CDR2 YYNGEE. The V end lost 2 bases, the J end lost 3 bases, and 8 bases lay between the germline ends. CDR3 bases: TGTGCCAGCAGCGTCGCCCCGTACACTGAAGCTTTCTTT. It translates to CASSVAPYTEAFF.

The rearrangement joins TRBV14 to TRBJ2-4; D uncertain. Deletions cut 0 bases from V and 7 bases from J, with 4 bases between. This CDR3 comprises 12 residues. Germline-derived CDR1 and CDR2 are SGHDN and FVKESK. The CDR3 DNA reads TGTGCCAGCAGCCAAGAAGGCAACATTCAGTACTTC. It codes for CASSQEGNIQYF.

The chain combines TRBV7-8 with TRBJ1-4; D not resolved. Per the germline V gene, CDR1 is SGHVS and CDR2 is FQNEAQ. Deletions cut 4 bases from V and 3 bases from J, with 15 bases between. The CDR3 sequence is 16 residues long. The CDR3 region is CASSSGRGSPNEKLFF. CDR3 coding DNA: TGTGCCAGCAGCTCAGGTCGCGGGTCCCCTAATGAAAAACTGTTTTTT.

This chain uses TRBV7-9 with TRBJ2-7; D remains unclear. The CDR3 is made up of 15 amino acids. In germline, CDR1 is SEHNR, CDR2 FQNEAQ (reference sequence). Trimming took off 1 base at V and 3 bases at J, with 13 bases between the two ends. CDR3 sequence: CASSLVIAVNYEQYF. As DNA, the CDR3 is TGTGCCAGCAGCTTAGTAATAGCAGTAAACTACGAGCAGTACTTC.

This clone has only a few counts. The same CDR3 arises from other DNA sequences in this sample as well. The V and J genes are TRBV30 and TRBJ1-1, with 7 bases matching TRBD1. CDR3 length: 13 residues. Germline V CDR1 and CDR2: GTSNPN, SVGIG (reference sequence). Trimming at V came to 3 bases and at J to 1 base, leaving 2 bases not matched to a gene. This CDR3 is CAWSRDRNTEAFF. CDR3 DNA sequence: TGTGCCTGGAGCCGGGACAGGAACACTGAAGCTTTCTTT. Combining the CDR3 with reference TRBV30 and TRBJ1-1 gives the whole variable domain SQTIHQWPATLVQPVGSPLSLECTVEGTSNPNLYWYRQAAGRGLQLLFYSVGIGQISSEVPQNLSASRPQDRQFILSSKKLLLSDSGFYLCAWSRDRNTEAFFGQGTRLTVV.

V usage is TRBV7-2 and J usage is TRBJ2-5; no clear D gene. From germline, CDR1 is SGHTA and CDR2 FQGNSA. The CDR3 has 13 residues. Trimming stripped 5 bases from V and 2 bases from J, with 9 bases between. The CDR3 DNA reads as TGTGCCAGCAGCCAGACTCTGCAAGAGACCCAGTACTTC. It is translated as CASSQTLQETQYF.

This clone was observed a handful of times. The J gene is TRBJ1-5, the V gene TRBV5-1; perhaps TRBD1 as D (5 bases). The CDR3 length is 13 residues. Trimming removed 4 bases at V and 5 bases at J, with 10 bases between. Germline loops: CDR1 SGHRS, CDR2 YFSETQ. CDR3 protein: CASSHGGDQPQHF. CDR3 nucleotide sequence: TGCGCCAGCAGCCACGGGGGTGATCAGCCCCAGCATTTT.

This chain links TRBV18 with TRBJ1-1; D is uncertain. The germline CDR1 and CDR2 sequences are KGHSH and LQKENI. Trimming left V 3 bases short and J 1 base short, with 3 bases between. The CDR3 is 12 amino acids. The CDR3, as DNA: TGTGCCAGCTCACCCCAGAACACTGAAGCTTTCTTT. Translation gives CASSPQNTEAFF.